This record concerns one TCR beta chain sequence. Its specificity is unknown. Treatment defined: around 19 received Ad26.COV2.S at low or high dose, single or two shots; several received placebo; per-sample allocation not given. Day 63 after the first vaccine or placebo injection was the time point for sampling. V dropped 1 base and J dropped 1 base, with 14 bases sitting between them. The CDR3 has 17 amino acids. CDR1 is SGHVS and CDR2 is FQNEAQ in the germline V gene. The method was immunoSEQ multiplex PCR; TCRdb's version includes in-frame clones alone and lacks a portion of them. The table lists over 400,000 clones, around 92% of them singletons. These data are taken from a study of Ad26.COV2.S vaccination and SARS-CoV-2 variants. Study details: Donor joined the COV1001 Ad26.COV2.S trial arm.

Study-level findings and limits: TCR breadth and depth analyses may have underestimated total T cell responses. People who got the vaccine had more spike-specific TCR breadth than people who got placebo.

Sequencing was performed on peripheral blood, taken in a trial of Ad26.COV2.S vaccine versus placebo. This receptor was identified in a person between 18 and 65 years old who received the Ad26.COV2.S COVID-19 vaccine or a placebo. V gene TRBV7-8 combines with J gene TRBJ1-5; D unresolved. The CDR3 region has the DNA TGTGCCAGCAGCTTAGTTCTGCGTATAGGGAGCAATCAGCCCCAGCATTTT. Protein sequence: CASSLVLRIGSNQPQHF.